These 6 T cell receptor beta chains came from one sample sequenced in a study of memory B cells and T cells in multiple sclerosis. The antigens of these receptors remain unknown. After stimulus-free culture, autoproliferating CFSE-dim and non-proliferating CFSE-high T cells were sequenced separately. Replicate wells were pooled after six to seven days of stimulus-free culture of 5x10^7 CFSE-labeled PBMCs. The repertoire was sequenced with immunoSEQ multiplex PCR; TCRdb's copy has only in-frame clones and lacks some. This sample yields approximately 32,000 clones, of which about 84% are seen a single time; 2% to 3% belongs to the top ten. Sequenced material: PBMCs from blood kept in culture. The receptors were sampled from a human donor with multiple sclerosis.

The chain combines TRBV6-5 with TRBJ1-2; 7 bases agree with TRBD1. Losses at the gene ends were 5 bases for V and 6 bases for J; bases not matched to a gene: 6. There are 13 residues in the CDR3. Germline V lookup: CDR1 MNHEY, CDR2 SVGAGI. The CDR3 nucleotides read TGTGCCAGCAGTGACCCGACAGGGAATGGCTACACCTTC. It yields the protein CASSDPTGNGYTF.

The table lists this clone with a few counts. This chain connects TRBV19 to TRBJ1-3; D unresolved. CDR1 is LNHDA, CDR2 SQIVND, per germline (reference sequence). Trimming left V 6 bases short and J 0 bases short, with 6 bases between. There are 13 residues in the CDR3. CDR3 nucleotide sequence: TGTGCCAGTAGCCCGAGCTCTGGAAACACCATATATTTT. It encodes CASSPSSGNTIYF. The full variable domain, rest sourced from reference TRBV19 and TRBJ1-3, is DGGITQSPKYLFRKEGQNVTLSCEQNLNHDAMYWYRQDPGQGLRLIYYSQIVNDFQKGDIAEGYSVSREKKESFPLTVTSAQKNPTAFYLCASSPSSGNTIYFGEGSWLTVV.

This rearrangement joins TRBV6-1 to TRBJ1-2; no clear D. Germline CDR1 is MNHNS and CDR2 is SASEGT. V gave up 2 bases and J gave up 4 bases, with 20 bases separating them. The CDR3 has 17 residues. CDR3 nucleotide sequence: TGTGCCAGCAGTGAATCTTCTGCACGGAGTTTTGGCTATGGCTACACCTTC. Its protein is CASSESSARSFGYGYTF.

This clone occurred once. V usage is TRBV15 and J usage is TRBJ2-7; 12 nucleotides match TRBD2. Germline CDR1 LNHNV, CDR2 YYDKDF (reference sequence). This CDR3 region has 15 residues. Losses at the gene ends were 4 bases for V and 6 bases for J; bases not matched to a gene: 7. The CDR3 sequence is CATSKLAGGLSEQYF. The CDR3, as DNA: TGTGCCACCAGCAAGCTAGCGGGGGGGCTATCCGAGCAGTACTTC.

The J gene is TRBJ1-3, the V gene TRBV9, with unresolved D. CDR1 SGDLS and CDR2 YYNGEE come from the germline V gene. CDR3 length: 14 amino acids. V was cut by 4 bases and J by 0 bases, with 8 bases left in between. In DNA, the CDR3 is TGTGCCAGCAGCTCATTATCCTCTGGAAACACCATATATTTT. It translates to CASSSLSSGNTIYF.

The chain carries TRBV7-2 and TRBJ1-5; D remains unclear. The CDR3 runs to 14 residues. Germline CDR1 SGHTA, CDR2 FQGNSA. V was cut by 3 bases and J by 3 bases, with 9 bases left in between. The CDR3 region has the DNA TGTGCCAGCAGCTTCGGGAGCGCCAATCAGCCCCAGCATTTT. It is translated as CASSFGSANQPQHF.